The 12 T cell receptor beta chains presented below share a single source sample, sequenced in a study of OX40 agonist ivuxolimab in advanced cancers. Libraries were prepared by immunoSEQ multiplex PCR; TCRdb keeps only in-frame clonotypes and omits some of them. The repertoire has roughly 70,000 clones, 86% of them found once; the top ten carry approximately 7%. This sample comprised CD4+ or CD8+ T cells sorted from blood, obtained in a trial of the OX40 agonist ivuxolimab. These receptor sequences come from an adult with an advanced solid tumor such as melanoma, head and neck, liver or kidney cancer.

This clone came up a few times. The chain combines TRBV27 with TRBJ1-6; D unclear. V lost 5 bases and J 7 bases, leaving 12 bases between the germline ends. This CDR3 region has 14 residues. CDR1 MNHEY and CDR2 SMNVEV come from the germline V gene (reference sequence). CDR3 loop: CASSIQLGNSPLHF. The CDR3 DNA is TGTGCCAGCAGTATTCAGCTCGGAAATTCACCCCTCCACTTT.

This chain uses TRBV19 with TRBJ1-2; no definite D call. This CDR3 is built from 13 residues. Germline V gene data show CDR1 as LNHDA and CDR2 as SQIVND (reference sequence). Between the trimmed V and J ends, which lost 7 bases and 2 bases, there was a span of 11 bases. As DNA, the CDR3 is TGTGCCAGTAACGACCAGGCCAACTATGGCTACACCTTC. It encodes CASNDQANYGYTF.

The gene calls are TRBV7-9 and TRBJ1-1; D is undetermined. Trimming pared 0 bases from V and 3 bases from J, leaving 8 bases between. Germline V gives CDR1 SEHNR, CDR2 FQNEAQ (reference sequence). The CDR3 length is 14 residues. CDR3 in amino acids: CASSLAGRDTEAFF. The CDR3 nucleotides read TGTGCCAGCAGCTTAGCCGGGAGGGACACTGAAGCTTTCTTT.

The chain carries TRBV7-2 and TRBJ1-5; 8 bases match TRBD1. CDR3 length: 17 amino acids. J lost 2 bases, V lost 5 bases, and 11 bases had no gene match. The germline CDR1 and CDR2 sequences are SGHTA and FQGNSA. The CDR3 loop reads CASSLGPPGQGNQPQHF. As DNA, the CDR3 is TGTGCCAGCAGCCTCGGGCCCCCGGGACAGGGCAATCAGCCCCAGCATTTT.

V is TRBV9 and J is TRBJ2-1, with D hard to call. The CDR3 runs 17 residues. Trimming pared 2 bases from V and 8 bases from J, leaving 23 bases between. The V gene's germline CDR1 is SGDLS and CDR2 YYNGEE. The CDR3 sequence: CASSVRPGIEVIDEQFF. The CDR3 DNA follows: TGTGCCAGCAGCGTCCGACCAGGCATCGAGGTAATCGATGAGCAGTTCTTC.

The genes are TRBV7-9 and TRBJ1-3; TRBD1 agrees at 12 bases. Trimming took 3 bases from V and 1 from J; bases not matched to a gene: 1. The CDR3 has 16 residues. Germline V CDR1 and CDR2: SEHNR, FQNEAQ (reference sequence). The CDR3 DNA sequence: TGTGCCAGCAGCTTGGGACAGGGGGCGTCTGGAAACACCATATATTTT. Protein product: CASSLGQGASGNTIYF.

The chain joins TRBV6-5 to TRBJ2-5, with D possibly called TRBD1 or TRBD2 (5 bases each). CDR3 length equals 14 residues. Germline lookup yields CDR1 MNHEY and CDR2 SVGAGI. Trimming took 0 bases from V and 4 from J, leaving 9 bases between them. CDR3 sequence: CASSYSEGRETQYF. CDR3 in DNA: TGTGCCAGCAGTTACTCCGAGGGGCGAGAGACCCAGTACTTC.

This chain links TRBV6-6 with TRBJ1-5, with unresolved D. V lost 6 bases and J 2 bases, leaving 5 bases between the germline ends. This CDR3 is built from 12 residues. Germline V gene data show CDR1 as MNHNY and CDR2 as SVGAGI (reference sequence). The CDR3 DNA reads TGTGCCAGCAGGAAGGGCAATCAGCCCCAGCATTTT. This sequence encodes CASRKGNQPQHF.

The gene calls are TRBV30 and TRBJ2-6; D is perhaps TRBD1 or TRBD2 (5 bases each). This CDR3 has 17 amino acids. The germline V gene has CDR1 GTSNPN and CDR2 SVGIG (reference sequence). V was trimmed by 5 bases and J by 0 bases, leaving 17 bases between them. The CDR3 sequence: CAWAGGQGDSGANVLTF. The CDR3 coding sequence is TGTGCCTGGGCCGGTGGGCAGGGAGACTCTGGGGCCAACGTCCTGACTTTC.

CDR3 residues: CASSLTGTGVSPLHF. DNA for the CDR3: TGTGCCAGCAGTCTTACCGGGACAGGGGTTTCACCCCTCCACTTT. The chain joins TRBV6-1 to TRBJ1-6; 10 nucleotides match TRBD1. The CDR3 extends over 15 amino acids. J lost 9 bases, V lost 5 bases, and 7 bases had no gene match. Germline V gene data show CDR1 as MNHNS and CDR2 as SASEGT.

V gene TRBV6-6 combines with J gene TRBJ1-6; no clear D gene. In germline, CDR1 is MNHNY, CDR2 SVGAGI (reference sequence). This CDR3 has 15 amino acids. V was shortened by 2 bases and J by 1 base, with 6 bases between the two germline ends. CDR3 in amino acids: CASSYERSYNSPLHF. The CDR3 region has the DNA TGTGCCAGCAGTTACGAAAGGTCCTATAATTCACCCCTCCACTTT.

The chain joins TRBV30 to TRBJ1-2; 7 bases fit TRBD1. The V segment lost 3 bases and the J segment 8 bases; nucleotides outside the gene matches: 9. The length of the CDR3 is 13 residues. CDR1 and CDR2 (germline): GTSNPN, SVGIG (reference sequence). CDR3 nucleotides: TGTGCCTGGAGCCCGGGACAGCCTTTAGGCTACACCTTC. Amino acid sequence: CAWSPGQPLGYTF.